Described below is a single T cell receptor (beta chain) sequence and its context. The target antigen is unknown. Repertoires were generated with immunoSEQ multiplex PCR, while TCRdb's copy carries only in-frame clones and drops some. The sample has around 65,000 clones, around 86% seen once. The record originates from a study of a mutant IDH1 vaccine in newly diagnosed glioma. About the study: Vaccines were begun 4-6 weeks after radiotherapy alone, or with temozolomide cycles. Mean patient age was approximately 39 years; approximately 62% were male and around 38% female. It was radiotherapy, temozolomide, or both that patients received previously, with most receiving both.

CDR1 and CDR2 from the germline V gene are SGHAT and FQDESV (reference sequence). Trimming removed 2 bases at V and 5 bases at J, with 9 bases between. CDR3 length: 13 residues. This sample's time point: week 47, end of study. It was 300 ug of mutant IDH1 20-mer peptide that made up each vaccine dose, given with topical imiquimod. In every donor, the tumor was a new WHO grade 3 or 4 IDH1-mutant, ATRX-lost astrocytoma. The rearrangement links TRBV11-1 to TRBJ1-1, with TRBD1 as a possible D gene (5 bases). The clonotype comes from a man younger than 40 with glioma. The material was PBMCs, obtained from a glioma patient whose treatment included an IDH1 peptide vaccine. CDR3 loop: CASSLIPGTEAFF. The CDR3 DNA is TGTGCCAGCAGCTTAATTCCAGGGACTGAAGCTTTCTTT.